These 26 T cell receptor beta chains were all obtained from the same sample, sequenced in a study of blood T cell repertoires in COVID-19. Profiling relied on immunoSEQ multiplex PCR, and the TCRdb table lists in-frame clones only, not all of them. The sample records 290,000 or so clones, more than 85% being singletons. Sequenced: peripheral blood. These receptors were obtained from a woman aged 25-40 years with COVID-19, enrolled during active disease.

The chain links TRBV29-1 to TRBJ2-7, with D possibly being TRBD2 (5 bases). CDR1 is SQVTM, CDR2 ANQGSEA, per germline. CDR3 size: 16 residues. Trimming left V 6 bases short and J 0 bases short, with 21 bases between. The CDR3, as DNA: TGCAGCGTCGCCGGACTGAACACCTTACCCTCCTACGAGCAGTACTTC. This sequence encodes CSVAGLNTLPSYEQYF.

This rearrangement joins TRBV7-2 to TRBJ2-1; 12 bases fit TRBD2. CDR3 length equals 17 residues. CDR1 and CDR2 (germline): SGHTA, FQGNSA. V trimming: 0 bases; J trimming: 9 bases; junction bases outside the gene matches: 9. CDR3 sequence: CASSLAGGPSGRGEQFF. The CDR3 DNA follows: TGTGCCAGCAGCTTAGCAGGAGGTCCTAGCGGGAGGGGTGAGCAGTTCTTC.

This sequence joins TRBV5-5 and TRBJ1-1; D unclear. The CDR3 totals 12 residues. From germline, CDR1 is SGHKS and CDR2 YYEKEE (reference sequence). The V and J ends lost 1 base and 3 bases respectively, with 4 bases between them. For the CDR3, the DNA is TGTGCCAGCAGCTTGCTAGACACTGAAGCTTTCTTT. Residues: CASSLLDTEAFF.

The gene calls are TRBV7-6 and TRBJ2-7; D gene uncertain. The V gene lost 5 bases and the J gene lost 3 bases, with 8 bases spanning the gap. The CDR3 is 12 residues long. The germline V gene encodes CDR1 SGHVS and CDR2 FNYEAQ. CDR3 nucleotides: TGTGCCAGCAGCCAAAACAGCTACGAGCAGTACTTC. Amino acid sequence: CASSQNSYEQYF.

The chain carries TRBV7-9 and TRBJ1-4; 10 nucleotides agree with TRBD1. Germline V gives CDR1 SEHNR, CDR2 FQNEAQ (reference sequence). J gave up 8 bases and V 5 bases, and 5 bases lay outside the gene matches. This CDR3 has 14 amino acids. DNA of the CDR3: TGTGCCAGCAGCCGCGGACAGGGGGGCGAAAAACTGTTTTTT. Translated: CASSRGQGGEKLFF.

This chain links TRBV7-9 with TRBJ2-3; 11 nucleotides agree with TRBD2. CDR1 SEHNR and CDR2 FQNEAQ come from the germline V gene (reference sequence). The CDR3 has 15 amino acids. V gave up 3 bases and J gave up 2 bases; unmatched junction bases: 1. CDR3 nucleotide sequence: TGTGCCAGCAGCTTTAGCGGGAGGGACACAGATACGCAGTATTTT. This sequence encodes CASSFSGRDTDTQYF.

This chain joins TRBV27 and TRBJ2-3; 8 nucleotides match TRBD2. The CDR3 is 17 residues long. V was pared by 6 bases and J by 0 bases, with 11 bases of the junction left unmatched. Germline loops: CDR1 MNHEY, CDR2 SMNVEV (reference sequence). The CDR3 sequence: CASRVYLASGSTDTQYF. The CDR3 nucleotides are TGTGCCAGCAGAGTTTACCTGGCTAGCGGGAGCACAGATACGCAGTATTTT.

The chain recombines TRBV11-3 with TRBJ2-1; D might be TRBD2 (6 bases). Trimming cost V 4 bases and J 5 bases, with 15 bases left between them. This CDR3 is built from 15 residues. Germline CDR1 SGHNT, CDR2 YENEEA. Here the CDR3 reads CASSSEPGLHNEQFF. The CDR3 DNA sequence: TGTGCCAGCAGCTCGGAACCGGGACTCCACAATGAGCAGTTCTTC.

V is TRBV2 and J is TRBJ2-7; 7 bases align to TRBD1. J gave up 0 bases and V 6 bases, and 5 bases lay outside the gene matches. Germline loops: CDR1 SNHLY, CDR2 FYNNEI. The CDR3 covers 14 residues. CDR3 sequence: CASRQGVNSYEQYF. CDR3 coding DNA: TGTGCCAGCAGGCAGGGGGTTAACTCCTACGAGCAGTACTTC.

As for this clone: A junction boundary mismatches the germline segment, possibly from a read error. The V call is TRBV6-1, the J call TRBJ2-1, with 8 bases aligning to TRBD2. CDR1 MNHNS and CDR2 SASEGT come from the germline V gene. CDR3 length: 15 amino acids. The CDR3 DNA sequence: TGTGCCGGCAGTGAAATCGGGTATGGAGCGGGAGAGGAGTTCTTC. Protein sequence: CAGSEIGYGAGEEFF.

The chain uses TRBV5-4 and TRBJ2-5, with D perhaps TRBD2 (5 bases). The ends were cut back, 4 bases at V and 3 bases at J, with 13 bases in the middle. In germline, CDR1 is SGHNT, CDR2 YYREEE (reference sequence). CDR3 length: 14 residues. Here the CDR3 reads CASSRSGSKETQYF. Here the CDR3 DNA reads TGTGCCAGCAGCCGGTCGGGGTCCAAAGAGACCCAGTACTTC.

The V gene is TRBV27, the J gene TRBJ2-1, with 16 bases aligning to TRBD2. CDR1 is MNHEY and CDR2 is SMNVEV in the germline V gene (reference sequence). V shed 5 bases and J 8 bases; nucleotides not matched to a gene: 6. The CDR3 has 16 amino acids. The CDR3 region has the DNA TGTGCCAGCAGTGGACGTGGGACTAGCGGGAGGGATGAGCAGTTCTTC. This codes for CASSGRGTSGRDEQFF.

The chain uses TRBV19 and TRBJ2-5, with 8 bases lining up with TRBD2. Germline CDR1 is LNHDA and CDR2 is SQIVND (reference sequence). Trimming took 4 bases from V and 5 from J; bases not matched to a gene: 3. The CDR3 has 13 residues. The CDR3 region is CASSTSGLETQYF. The CDR3 nucleotides are TGTGCCAGTAGTACTAGCGGGTTGGAGACCCAGTACTTC.

J is TRBJ2-3 and V is TRBV9; 7 nucleotides agree with TRBD1. Germline V gene lookup returns CDR1 SGDLS and CDR2 YYNGEE. The CDR3 is 15 amino acids. The V gene end was trimmed by 3 bases and the J gene end by 2 bases; junction bases not matched to a gene: 6. The CDR3: CASSAHTGDTDTQYF. As DNA, the CDR3 is TGTGCCAGCAGCGCACATACAGGGGACACAGATACGCAGTATTTT.

This chain's CDR3 is CASSSGRVTGELFF. CDR3 sequence (DNA): TGCGCCAGCAGTAGCGGGAGGGTAACCGGGGAGCTGTTTTTT. The rearrangement uses TRBV10-1 and TRBJ2-2; the match to TRBD2 covers 10 bases. The CDR3 has 14 residues. Per germline, CDR1 WNHNN and CDR2 SYGVQD (reference sequence). V lost 5 bases and J lost 5; bases outside the gene matches: 2.

In nucleotides, the CDR3 is TGTGCCAGCAGCTTAGCCCGGTTTAATGAAAAACTGTTTTTT. It specifies CASSLARFNEKLFF. The chain recombines TRBV7-2 with TRBJ1-4, with D unresolved. The V end lost 0 bases, the J end lost 4 bases, and 6 bases lay between the germline ends. Germline V lookup: CDR1 SGHTA, CDR2 FQGNSA. The CDR3 length is 14 residues. Full variable domain (outside the CDR3, taken from reference TRBV7-2 and TRBJ1-4): GAGVSQSPSNKVTEKGKDVELRCDPISGHTALYWYRQSLGQGLEFLIYFQGNSAPDKSGLPSDRFSAERTGGSVSTLTIQRTQQEDSAVYLCASSLARFNEKLFFGSGTQLSVL.

This chain uses TRBV19 with TRBJ1-5; the match to TRBD1 covers 8 bases. In germline, CDR1 is LNHDA, CDR2 SQIVND (reference sequence). The CDR3 totals 15 residues. V was pared by 4 bases and J by 3 bases, with 5 bases of the junction left unmatched. CDR3: CASSTGQVNNQPQHF. Written as DNA, the CDR3 is TGTGCCAGTAGTACGGGACAGGTAAACAATCAGCCCCAGCATTTT.

This clone was found once. This chain uses TRBV11-2 with TRBJ2-7, with TRBD2 matching 12 bases. The germline CDR1 and CDR2 sequences are SGHAT and FQNNGV. The CDR3 contains 16 residues. Trimming cost V 5 bases and J 6 bases; bases outside gene matches: 11. CDR3 residues: CASSRLLAGGLGEQYF. CDR3 DNA sequence: TGTGCCAGCAGCCGATTACTAGCGGGAGGTCTAGGCGAGCAGTACTTC.

The V call is TRBV29-1, the J call TRBJ1-3, with D possibly being TRBD1 (6 bases). Germline V lookup: CDR1 SQVTM, CDR2 ANQGSEA. The CDR3 consists of 13 residues. The V end lost 7 bases, the J end lost 0 bases, and 10 bases lay between the germline ends. This CDR3 is CSAGDTSGNTIYF. The CDR3, as DNA: TGCAGCGCCGGGGACACCTCTGGAAACACCATATATTTT.

V usage is TRBV27 and J usage is TRBJ1-1; D gene uncertain. Germline V CDR1 and CDR2: MNHEY, SMNVEV (reference sequence). V lost 2 bases and J 3 bases, leaving 10 bases between the germline ends. CDR3 length: 14 residues. DNA for the CDR3: TGTGCCAGCAGTTTAGGACGGGAATACACTGAAGCTTTCTTT. It is translated as CASSLGREYTEAFF.

The chain links TRBV12-3 or TRBV12-4 to TRBJ2-1; possibly TRBD1 for D (5 bases). The CDR3 has 11 residues. The ends were cut back, 5 bases at V and 6 bases at J, with 5 bases in the middle. CDR3 loop: CASSRGNEQFF. CDR3 bases: TGTGCCAGCAGTAGGGGCAATGAGCAGTTCTTC.

The rearrangement joins TRBV9 to TRBJ2-2; 7 positions agree with TRBD2. The trim removed 7 bases at V and 4 bases at J, leaving 13 bases unmatched. Germline V CDR1 and CDR2: SGDLS, YYNGEE. The CDR3 is 16 residues long. The CDR3: CASGLVATTSTGELFF. The CDR3 region has the DNA TGTGCCAGCGGACTAGTCGCTACCACTTCCACCGGGGAGCTGTTTTTT.

This chain uses TRBV25-1 with TRBJ2-7; 9 bases map to TRBD2. The V gene's germline CDR1 is MGHDK and CDR2 SYGVNS. Trimming at V came to 3 bases and at J to 3 bases, leaving 9 bases not matched to a gene. The CDR3 spans 16 residues. As DNA, the CDR3 is TGTGCCAGCAGTGATGATATCGCTAGCGGGAACTACGAGCAGTACTTC. This encodes CASSDDIASGNYEQYF.

The V and J genes are TRBV5-4 and TRBJ2-1; 10 bases are shared with TRBD2. This CDR3 is 16 amino acids long. V was clipped by 1 base and J by 9 bases; unmatched bases: 10. CDR1 is SGHNT, CDR2 YYREEE, per germline (reference sequence). CDR3 sequence: CASSLKLASGRGEQFF. CDR3 sequence (DNA): TGTGCCAGCAGCTTGAAATTGGCTAGCGGGAGAGGTGAGCAGTTCTTC.

The chain joins TRBV2 to TRBJ2-7; the D gene is possibly TRBD2 (6 bases). The germline gives CDR1 SNHLY, CDR2 FYNNEI. The CDR3 loop spans 14 amino acids. Trimming pared 4 bases from V and 2 bases from J, leaving 12 bases between. DNA of the CDR3: TGTGCCAGCAGTGTAGCCGGGGGTGCCTACGAGCAGTACTTC. Translated, it gives CASSVAGGAYEQYF.

The CDR3 here is CASSVDRGREQPQHF. The CDR3 nucleotides are TGTGCCAGCAGCGTTGACAGGGGAAGGGAACAGCCCCAGCATTTT. The chain couples TRBV11-2 to TRBJ1-5, with 8 bases identical to TRBD1. CDR1 SGHAT and CDR2 FQNNGV come from the germline V gene. The CDR3 has 15 residues. The trim removed 5 bases at V and 7 bases at J, leaving 10 bases unmatched.